A selection of T cell receptor beta chains follows, all from one sample in a study of T cells expressing NK-cell markers. One entry per CDR3 protein, without DNA, is what TCRdb gives after re-calling the 5' RACE reads. The clone table shows approximately 150,000 distinct CDR3 sequences, with the ten largest holding 18%. Material: blood T cells: a sorted CD56 or NKG2C T cell subset, CD4+ or CD8+ T cells, or bulk PBMC T cells (not recorded which). The source of these receptors is a woman between 18 and 70 years old in good health. The CDR3 runs from the conserved cysteine through the conserved F or W.

v_gene: TRBV2
j_gene: TRBJ2-5
CDR3aa: CATLRKPRETQYF

v_gene: TRBV2
j_gene: TRBJ1-1
CDR3aa: CATKPGQEGYEAFF

v_gene: TRBV5-4
j_gene: TRBJ2-7
CDR3aa: CASSPRTGSSYEQYF

v_gene: TRBV5-1
j_gene: TRBJ2-1
CDR3aa: CASSLEGTGQFF

v_gene: TRBV28
j_gene: TRBJ2-5
CDR3aa: CASTLGSKVETQYF

v_gene: TRBV19
j_gene: TRBJ2-1
CDR3aa: CASSTSGGLNEQFF

v_gene: TRBV7-2
j_gene: TRBJ2-2
CDR3aa: CASSSPNTGELFF

v_gene: TRBV30
j_gene: TRBJ1-6
CDR3aa: CAWAGNEGSPLHF

v_gene: TRBV27
j_gene: TRBJ2-6
CDR3aa: CASSSLTSGPSGANVLTF

v_gene: TRBV4-1
j_gene: TRBJ1-3
CDR3aa: CASSRAKGDSGNTIYF

v_gene: TRBV7-2
j_gene: TRBJ2-7
CDR3aa: CASSLGVTSGREQYF

v_gene: TRBV10-3
j_gene: TRBJ2-6
CDR3aa: CAIRVDGANVLTF

v_gene: TRBV6-6
j_gene: TRBJ1-3
CDR3aa: CASSYDSGNTIYF

v_gene: TRBV6-5
j_gene: TRBJ2-6
CDR3aa: CASSYSDLLSGANVLTF

v_gene: TRBV29-1
j_gene: TRBJ1-2
CDR3aa: CSVGLANYGYTF

v_gene: TRBV29-1
j_gene: TRBJ2-5
CDR3aa: CSVAPGQGARWQETQYF

v_gene: TRBV20-1
j_gene: TRBJ2-7
CDR3aa: CSAGQGSEYEQYF

v_gene: TRBV10-3
j_gene: TRBJ2-7
CDR3aa: CAISESQGTPYEQYF

v_gene: TRBV28
j_gene: TRBJ2-7
CDR3aa: CASSFRAGEESYEQYF

v_gene: TRBV2
j_gene: TRBJ1-2
CDR3aa: CASSGLSVYGYTF

v_gene: TRBV6-5
j_gene: TRBJ2-3
CDR3aa: CASSSRPSGASTDTQYF

v_gene: TRBV7-9
j_gene: TRBJ2-2
CDR3aa: CASSPQGLLTGELFF

v_gene: TRBV11-2
j_gene: TRBJ1-4
CDR3aa: CARGFRGDINEKLFF

v_gene: TRBV18
j_gene: TRBJ2-7
CDR3aa: CASSPVGGGSHEQYF

v_gene: TRBV5-1
j_gene: TRBJ1-1
CDR3aa: CASSFKPGRGQLAEAFF

v_gene: TRBV12-3/TRBV12-4
j_gene: TRBJ1-6
CDR3aa: CASSYGQGPYNSPLHF

v_gene: TRBV29-1
j_gene: TRBJ1-2
CDR3aa: CSVEVTGWKNTF

v_gene: TRBV9
j_gene: TRBJ2-7
CDR3aa: CASSPTGTAREQYF

v_gene: TRBV20-1
j_gene: TRBJ1-2
CDR3aa: CSARDSQGRVEGYTF

v_gene: TRBV18
j_gene: TRBJ1-1
CDR3aa: CASSTDTGGAEAFF

v_gene: TRBV5-1
j_gene: TRBJ2-2
CDR3aa: CASIASGNTGELFF

v_gene: TRBV25-1
j_gene: TRBJ1-1
CDR3aa: CASSDHTGGGTEAFF

v_gene: TRBV12-3/TRBV12-4
j_gene: TRBJ1-2
CDR3aa: CASSRSDRPRNGYTF

v_gene: TRBV12-3/TRBV12-4
j_gene: TRBJ2-7
CDR3aa: CASSPLQGGGEQYF

v_gene: TRBV20-1
j_gene: TRBJ2-6
CDR3aa: CSARDPKKSGANVLTF

v_gene: TRBV7-9
j_gene: TRBJ1-1
CDR3aa: CASSLVPPLPPEAFF

v_gene: TRBV7-9
j_gene: TRBJ2-7
CDR3aa: CASSLGIGGNSYEQYF

v_gene: TRBV5-1
j_gene: TRBJ1-1
CDR3aa: CASRIGGAEAFF

v_gene: TRBV28
j_gene: TRBJ1-5
CDR3aa: CASTRGQRVNQPQHF

v_gene: TRBV2
j_gene: TRBJ2-1
CDR3aa: CASGPYNEQFF

v_gene: TRBV20-1
j_gene: TRBJ2-1
CDR3aa: CSANLRQGWGRDEQFF

v_gene: TRBV5-1
j_gene: TRBJ1-2
CDR3aa: CASSLDRVGDGYTF

v_gene: TRBV15
j_gene: TRBJ2-7
CDR3aa: CATSRDDRGEQYF

v_gene: TRBV3-1
j_gene: TRBJ2-2
CDR3aa: CAGRQGGTGELFF

v_gene: TRBV2
j_gene: TRBJ2-4
CDR3aa: CASSDLRELAKNIQYF